This T cell receptor (beta chain) was sequenced during a study of T cells in women clearing cervical HPV infection. Points on this clone: The read is 3 residues too short to cover the CDR3 end, so that end is filled in from the germline J gene.

Method: immunoSEQ multiplex PCR; TCRdb's copy keeps in-frame clones and lacks some. The sample has roughly 22,000 clones. The CDR3 is 11 amino acids. Germline V gives CDR1 SEHNR, CDR2 FQNEAQ (reference sequence). V was clipped by 5 bases and J by 4 bases, with 6 bases between them. Sequences were obtained from blood buffy coat. This receptor was identified in a woman between 18 and 75 years old with a cervical HPV16 infection that either progressed to CIN3+ or cleared (not recorded which). The genes are TRBV7-9 and TRBJ2-7; D call uncertain. The CDR3 sequence is CASSNYYEQYF. CDR3 bases read: TGTGCCAGCAGCAACTATTACGAG.